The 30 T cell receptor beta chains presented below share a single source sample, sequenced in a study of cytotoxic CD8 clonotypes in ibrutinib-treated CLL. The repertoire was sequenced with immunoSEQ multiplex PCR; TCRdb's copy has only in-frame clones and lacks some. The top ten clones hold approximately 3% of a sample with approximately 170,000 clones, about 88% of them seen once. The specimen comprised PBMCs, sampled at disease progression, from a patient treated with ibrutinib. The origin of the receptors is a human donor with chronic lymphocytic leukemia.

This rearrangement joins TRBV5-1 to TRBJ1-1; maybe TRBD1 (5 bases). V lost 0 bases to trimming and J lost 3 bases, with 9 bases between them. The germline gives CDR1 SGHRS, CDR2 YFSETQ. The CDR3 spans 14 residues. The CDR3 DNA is TGCGCCAGCAGCTTGGCCGTGGGGGACACTGAAGCTTTCTTT. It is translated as CASSLAVGDTEAFF.

The CDR3 DNA reads as TGTGCCAGCAGCTTAGTATCGGCTAGCCCTAACTACGAGCAGTACTTC. Amino acid sequence: CASSLVSASPNYEQYF. The chain is built from TRBV7-9 and TRBJ2-7, with D possibly being TRBD2 (5 bases). This CDR3 is 16 amino acids long. V was clipped by 1 base and J by 3 bases, with 16 bases between them. Germline V gene sequence: CDR1 SEHNR, CDR2 FQNEAQ (reference sequence).

The chain's CDR3 is CASSPQEVSGNTIYF. The CDR3 nucleotides are TGTGCCAGCTCGCCCCAGGAGGTCTCTGGAAACACCATATATTTT. The rearrangement uses TRBV18 and TRBJ1-3; D is undetermined. Trimming stripped 6 bases from V and 0 bases from J, with 12 bases between. In germline, CDR1 is KGHSH, CDR2 LQKENI. This CDR3 has 15 residues.

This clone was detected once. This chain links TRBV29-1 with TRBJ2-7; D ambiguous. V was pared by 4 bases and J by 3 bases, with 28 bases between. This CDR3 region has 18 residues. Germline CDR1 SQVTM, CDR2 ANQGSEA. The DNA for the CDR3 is TGCAGCGTTGGAGTCATCGTTCGGTGGCGCCCAAAACACTACGAGCAGTACTTC. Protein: CSVGVIVRWRPKHYEQYF.

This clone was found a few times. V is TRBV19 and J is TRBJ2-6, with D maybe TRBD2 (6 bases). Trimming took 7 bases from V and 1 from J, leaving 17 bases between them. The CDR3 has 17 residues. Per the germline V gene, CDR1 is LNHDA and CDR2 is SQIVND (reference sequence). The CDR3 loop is CASNRVRRASGANVLTF. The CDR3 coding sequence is TGTGCCAGTAACAGAGTGAGGAGGGCGTCTGGGGCCAACGTCCTGACTTTC.

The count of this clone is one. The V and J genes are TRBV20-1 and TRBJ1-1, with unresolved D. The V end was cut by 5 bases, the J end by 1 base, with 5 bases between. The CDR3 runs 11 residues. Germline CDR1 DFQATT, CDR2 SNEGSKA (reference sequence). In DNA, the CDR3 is TGCAGTGCTCTCGGGAACACTGAAGCTTTCTTT. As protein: CSALGNTEAFF.

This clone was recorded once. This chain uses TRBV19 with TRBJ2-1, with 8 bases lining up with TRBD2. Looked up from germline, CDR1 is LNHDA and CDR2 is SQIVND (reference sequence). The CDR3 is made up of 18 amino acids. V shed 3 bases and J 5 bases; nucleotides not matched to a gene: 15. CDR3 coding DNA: TGTGCCAGTAGTATCCCCGAGGTCGAGCGGGAGTCCCACAATGAGCAGTTCTTC. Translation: CASSIPEVERESHNEQFF.

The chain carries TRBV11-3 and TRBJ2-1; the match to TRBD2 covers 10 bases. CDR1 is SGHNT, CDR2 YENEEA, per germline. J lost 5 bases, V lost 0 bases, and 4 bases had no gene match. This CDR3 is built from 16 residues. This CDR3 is CASSLDKLAGHNEQFF. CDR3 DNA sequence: TGTGCCAGCAGCTTAGATAAACTAGCGGGACACAATGAGCAGTTCTTC.

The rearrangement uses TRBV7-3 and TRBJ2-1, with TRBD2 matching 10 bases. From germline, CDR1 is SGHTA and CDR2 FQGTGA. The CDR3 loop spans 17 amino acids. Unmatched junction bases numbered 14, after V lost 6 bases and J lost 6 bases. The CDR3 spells CASSSPGGVAGGNEQFF. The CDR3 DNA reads TGTGCCAGCAGTTCACCCGGCGGGGTAGCGGGAGGCAATGAGCAGTTCTTC.

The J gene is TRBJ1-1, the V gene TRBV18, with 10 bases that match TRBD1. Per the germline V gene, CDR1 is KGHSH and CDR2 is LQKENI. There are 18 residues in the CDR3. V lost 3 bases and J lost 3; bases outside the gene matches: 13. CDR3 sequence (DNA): TGTGCCAGCTCACCTCTCGGGACAGGGGCGTTTGGGTACACTGAAGCTTTCTTT. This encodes CASSPLGTGAFGYTEAFF.

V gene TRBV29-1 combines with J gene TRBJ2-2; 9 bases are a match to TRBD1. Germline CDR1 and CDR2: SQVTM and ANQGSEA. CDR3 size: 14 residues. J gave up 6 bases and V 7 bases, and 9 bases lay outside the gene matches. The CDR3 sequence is CSAGQTGGSGELFF. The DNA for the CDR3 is TGCAGCGCCGGCCAGACAGGGGGGTCCGGGGAGCTGTTTTTT.

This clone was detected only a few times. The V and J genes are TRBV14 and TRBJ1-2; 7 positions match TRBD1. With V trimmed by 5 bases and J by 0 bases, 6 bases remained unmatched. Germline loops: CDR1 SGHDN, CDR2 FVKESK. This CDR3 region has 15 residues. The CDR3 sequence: CASSDDRAANYGYTF. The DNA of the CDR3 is TGTGCCAGCAGCGACGACAGGGCGGCTAACTATGGCTACACCTTC. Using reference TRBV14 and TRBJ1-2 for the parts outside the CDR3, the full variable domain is EAGVTQFPSHSVIEKGQTVTLRCDPISGHDNLYWYRRVMGKEIKFLLHFVKESKQDESGMPNNRFLAERTGGTYSTLKVQPAELEDSGVYFCASSDDRAANYGYTFGSGTRLTVV.

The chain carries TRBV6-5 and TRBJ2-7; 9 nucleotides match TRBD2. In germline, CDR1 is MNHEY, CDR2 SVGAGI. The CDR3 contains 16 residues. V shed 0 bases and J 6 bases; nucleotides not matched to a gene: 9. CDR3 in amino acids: CASSYSVAGGPPEQYF. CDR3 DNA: TGTGCCAGCAGTTACTCCGTCGCGGGAGGGCCTCCCGAGCAGTACTTC.

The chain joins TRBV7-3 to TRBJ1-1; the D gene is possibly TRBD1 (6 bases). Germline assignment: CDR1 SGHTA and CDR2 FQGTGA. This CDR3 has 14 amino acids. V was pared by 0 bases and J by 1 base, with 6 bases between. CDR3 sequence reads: CASSLTRGNTEAFF. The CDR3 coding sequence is TGTGCCAGCAGCTTAACCAGGGGGAACACTGAAGCTTTCTTT.

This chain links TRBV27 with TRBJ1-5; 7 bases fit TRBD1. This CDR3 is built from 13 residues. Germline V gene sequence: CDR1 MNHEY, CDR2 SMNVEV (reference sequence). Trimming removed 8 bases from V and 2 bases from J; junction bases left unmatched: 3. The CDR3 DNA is TGTGCCAGCCGACAGGGAGGCAATCAGCCCCAGCATTTT. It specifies CASRQGGNQPQHF.

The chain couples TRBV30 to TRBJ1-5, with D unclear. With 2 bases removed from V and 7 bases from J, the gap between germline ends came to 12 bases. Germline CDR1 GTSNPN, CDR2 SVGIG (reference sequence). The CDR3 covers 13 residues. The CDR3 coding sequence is TGTGCCTGGAGTAGTGCAAGAAGCCAGCCCCAGCATTTT. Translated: CAWSSARSQPQHF.

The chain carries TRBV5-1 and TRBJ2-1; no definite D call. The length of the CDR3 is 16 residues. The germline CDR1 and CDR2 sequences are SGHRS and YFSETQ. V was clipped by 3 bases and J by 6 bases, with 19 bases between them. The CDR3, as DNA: TGCGCCAGCAGCTCCTCTTTAAACTGGCCCCCCAATGAGCAGTTCTTC. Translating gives CASSSSLNWPPNEQFF.

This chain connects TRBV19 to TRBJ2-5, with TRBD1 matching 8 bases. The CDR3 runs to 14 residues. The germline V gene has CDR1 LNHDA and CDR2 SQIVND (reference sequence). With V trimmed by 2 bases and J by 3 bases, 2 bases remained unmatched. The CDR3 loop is CASSIQGAEETQYF. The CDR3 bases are TGTGCCAGTAGTATACAGGGGGCAGAAGAGACCCAGTACTTC.

CDR3 DNA sequence: TGTGCCAGCAGCCAGCGGGTAGGTCCCCTCCACTTT. The encoded protein is CASSQRVGPLHF. V and J are TRBV6-5 and TRBJ1-6; the D is unclear. Per germline, CDR1 MNHEY and CDR2 SVGAGI. The CDR3 sequence is 12 residues long. The ends were cut back, 6 bases at V and 13 bases at J, with 13 bases in the middle.

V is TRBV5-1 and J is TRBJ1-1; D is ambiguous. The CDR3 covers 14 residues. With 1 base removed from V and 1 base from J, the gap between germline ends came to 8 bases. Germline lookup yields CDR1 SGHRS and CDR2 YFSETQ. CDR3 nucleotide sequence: TGCGCCAGCAGCTTGCGGGGTCAGAACACTGAAGCTTTCTTT. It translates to CASSLRGQNTEAFF.

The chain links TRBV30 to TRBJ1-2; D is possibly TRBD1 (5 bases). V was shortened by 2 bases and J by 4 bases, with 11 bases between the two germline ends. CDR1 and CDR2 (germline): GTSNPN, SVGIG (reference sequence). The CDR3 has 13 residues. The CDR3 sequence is CAWSPAGGYGYTF. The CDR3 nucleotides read TGTGCCTGGAGTCCAGCGGGGGGCTATGGCTACACCTTC.

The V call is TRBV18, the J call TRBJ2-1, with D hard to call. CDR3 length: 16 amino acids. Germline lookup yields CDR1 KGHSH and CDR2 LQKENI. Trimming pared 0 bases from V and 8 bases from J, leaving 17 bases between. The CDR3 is CASSPPVMRAADEQFF. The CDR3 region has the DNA TGTGCCAGCTCACCACCGGTGATGCGAGCCGCCGATGAGCAGTTCTTC.

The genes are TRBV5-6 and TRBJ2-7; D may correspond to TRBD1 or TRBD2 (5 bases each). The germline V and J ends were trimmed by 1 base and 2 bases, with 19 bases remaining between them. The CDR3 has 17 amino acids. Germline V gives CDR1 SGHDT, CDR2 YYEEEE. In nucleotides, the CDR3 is TGTGCCAGCAGCTTGCTATTCGGCAGGGAGATCACCTACGAGCAGTACTTC. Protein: CASSLLFGREITYEQYF.

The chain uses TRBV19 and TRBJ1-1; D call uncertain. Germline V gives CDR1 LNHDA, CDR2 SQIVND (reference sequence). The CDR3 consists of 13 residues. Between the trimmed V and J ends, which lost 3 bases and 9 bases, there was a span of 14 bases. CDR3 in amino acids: CASSMMAGAQAFF. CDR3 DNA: TGTGCCAGTAGTATGATGGCCGGCGCCCAAGCTTTCTTT.

The CDR3: CASSSRAMPYYTF. The CDR3, as DNA: TGTGCCAGCAGCTCCCGGGCCATGCCCTACTACACCTTC. The V gene is TRBV7-2, the J gene TRBJ1-2; D remains unclear. From germline, CDR1 is SGHTA and CDR2 FQGNSA. Trimming pared 4 bases from V and 10 bases from J, leaving 16 bases between. The CDR3 loop spans 13 amino acids.

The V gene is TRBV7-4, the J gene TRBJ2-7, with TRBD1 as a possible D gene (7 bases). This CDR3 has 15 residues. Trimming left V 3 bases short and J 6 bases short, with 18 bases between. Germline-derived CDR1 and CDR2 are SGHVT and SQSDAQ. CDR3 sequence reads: CASSFTGYQGGEQYF. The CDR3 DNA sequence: TGTGCCAGCAGCTTTACTGGTTATCAGGGGGGCGAGCAGTACTTC.

The CDR3 sequence: CASSAQTSGRRGYNEQFF. DNA for the CDR3: TGTGCCAGCAGCGCTCAGACTAGCGGGAGAAGGGGATACAATGAGCAGTTCTTC. The rearrangement joins TRBV9 to TRBJ2-1; TRBD2 matches at 12 bases. The CDR3 contains 18 residues. Germline CDR1 reads SGDLS; CDR2 reads YYNGEE. V shed 3 bases, J shed 4 bases, and the junction held 11 bases outside the gene matches.

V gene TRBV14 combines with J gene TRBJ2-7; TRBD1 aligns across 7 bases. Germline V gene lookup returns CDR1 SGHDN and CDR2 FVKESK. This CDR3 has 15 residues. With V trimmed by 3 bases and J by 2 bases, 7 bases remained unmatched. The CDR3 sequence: CASSQSGTDPYEQYF. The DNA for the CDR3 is TGTGCCAGCAGCCAGTCCGGGACAGACCCCTACGAGCAGTACTTC.

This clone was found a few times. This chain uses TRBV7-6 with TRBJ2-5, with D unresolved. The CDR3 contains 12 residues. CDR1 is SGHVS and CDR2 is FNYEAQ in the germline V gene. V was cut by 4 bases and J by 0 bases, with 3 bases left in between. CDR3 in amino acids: CASSSDQETQYF. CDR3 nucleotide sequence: TGTGCCAGCAGCTCGGACCAAGAGACCCAGTACTTC.

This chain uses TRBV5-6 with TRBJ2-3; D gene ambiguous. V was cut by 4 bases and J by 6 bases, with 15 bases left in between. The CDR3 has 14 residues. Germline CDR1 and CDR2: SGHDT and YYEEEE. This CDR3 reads CASSLLSNMDTQYF. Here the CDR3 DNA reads TGTGCCAGCAGCCTCCTCTCTAACATGGATACGCAGTATTTT.